This TCR beta chain comes out of a study of shared clonotypes between healthy human individuals. CDR3 length equals 14 residues. CDR1 is SNHLY and CDR2 is FYNNEI in the germline V gene. V lost 2 bases, J lost 4 bases, and 10 bases lay in between. Produced via immunoSEQ multiplex PCR; TCRdb's table is partial and in-frame only. Among around 510,000 clones, about 96% were seen once, and the ten largest hold 0.064%. The sequence was collected from a woman aged 25 to 39 in good health. The sequencing sample was made of naive CD4+ T cells sorted from blood. Described subset: CD45RA+ positively selected. The chain is built from TRBV2 and TRBJ2-3; weak D call: TRBD2 (7 bases). This CDR3 reads CASSERGGADTQYF. The DNA of the CDR3 is TGTGCCAGCAGTGAAAGGGGGGGCGCAGATACGCAGTATTTT.